The T cell receptor beta chain under discussion was sequenced for a study of cytomegalovirus exposure and HLA in healthy donors. The V end lost 2 bases, the J end lost 4 bases, and 5 bases lay between the germline ends. Germline V gene data show CDR1 as SGHVS and CDR2 as FNYEAQ. The CDR3 is 13 residues long. In its sample, this clone was seen a few times. No antigen is known for it. PCR employed 60 Vbeta and 13 Jbeta primers. Clones were sequenced by immunoSEQ multiplex PCR, and TCRdb holds only the in-frame ones, with some missing. The sample contains approximately 73,000 clones, 60% to 85% of which appear only once. Study-level points and caveats: Cytomegalovirus-associated TCR beta chains were listed, numbering around 150. According to a later analysis, most TCR beta chains associated with CMV appeared HLA-restricted. Per published reports, the classifier diagnosed cytomegalovirus status with high specificity and sensitivity. TRBV6-2, TRBV6-3 and some other V segments were unresolvable in 87-base-pair reads.

The sequencing input was PBMCs. V usage is TRBV7-6 and J usage is TRBJ2-2; no reliable D call. This clonotype was sampled from a man between 65 and 79 years old in good health and CMV-seronegative. CDR3 region: CASSLQFTGELFF. The CDR3 DNA reads as TGTGCCAGCAGCTTACAATTCACCGGGGAGCTGTTTTTT.